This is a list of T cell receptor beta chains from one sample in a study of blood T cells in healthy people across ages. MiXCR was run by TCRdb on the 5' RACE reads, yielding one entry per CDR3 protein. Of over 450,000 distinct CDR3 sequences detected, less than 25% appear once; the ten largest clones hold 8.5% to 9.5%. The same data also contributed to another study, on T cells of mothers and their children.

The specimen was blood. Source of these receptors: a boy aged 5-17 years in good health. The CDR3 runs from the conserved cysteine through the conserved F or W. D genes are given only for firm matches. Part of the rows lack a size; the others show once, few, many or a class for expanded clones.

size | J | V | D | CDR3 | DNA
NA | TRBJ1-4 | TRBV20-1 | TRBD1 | CSASYDRAREKLFF | TGCAGTGCTAGCTATGACAGGGCCCGGGAAAAACTGTTTTTT
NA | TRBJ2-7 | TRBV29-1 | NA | CSVEEGAGRYEQYF | TGCAGCGTTGAAGAGGGGGCAGGCCGATACGAGCAGTACTTC
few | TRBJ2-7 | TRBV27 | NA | CASSSGLSAYEQYF | TGTGCCAGCAGTTCTGGACTCTCCGCCTACGAGCAGTACTTC
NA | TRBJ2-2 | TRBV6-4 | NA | CASKDRDTGELFF | TGTGCCAGCAAGGACAGAGACACCGGGGAGCTGTTTTTT
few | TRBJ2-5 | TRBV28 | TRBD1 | CASLTSSGQNQETQYF | TGTGCCAGCCTCACCTCCTCGGGACAGAATCAAGAGACCCAGTACTTC
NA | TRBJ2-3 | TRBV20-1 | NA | CMSGPATDTQYF | TGCATGAGCGGGCCTGCCACAGATACGCAGTATTTT
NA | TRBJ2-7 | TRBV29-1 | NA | CSVRSKGDLYGQYF | TGCAGCGTTAGGTCAAAAGGGGACCTGTACGGGCAGTACTTC
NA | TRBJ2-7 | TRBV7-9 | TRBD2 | CASSTSRGGEQYF | TGTGCCAGCAGCACATCCCGCGGGGGCGAGCAGTACTTC
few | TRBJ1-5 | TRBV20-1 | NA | CSATGGRKPQHF | TGCAGTGCTACCGGGGGTCGAAAGCCCCAGCATTTT
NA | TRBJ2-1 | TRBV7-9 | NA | CASSFPEKMGEVGNEQFF | TGTGCCAGCAGCTTCCCTGAAAAGATGGGGGAGGTTGGCAATGAGCAGTTCTTC
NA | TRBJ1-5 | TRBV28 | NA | CASTLTGSSNQPQHF | TGTGCCAGCACCCTCACAGGGTCTAGCAATCAGCCCCAGCATTTT
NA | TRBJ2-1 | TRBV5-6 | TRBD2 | CTSSGDYNEQFF | TGTACCAGCAGCGGGGATTACAATGAGCAGTTCTTC
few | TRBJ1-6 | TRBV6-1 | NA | CASSRDRDKQGDYYNSPLHF | TGTGCCAGCAGCCGAGACCGGGACAAACAAGGGGACTACTATAATTCACCCCTCCACTTT
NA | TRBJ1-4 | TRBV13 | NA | CASSPRGGTNEKLFF | TGTGCCAGCAGCCCTCGGGGGGGGACTAATGAAAAACTGTTTTTT
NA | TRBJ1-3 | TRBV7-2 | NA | CASSLMAGGNTIYF | TGTGCCAGCAGCTTGATGGCAGGGGGAAACACCATATATTTT
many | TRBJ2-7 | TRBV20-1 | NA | CSASRGRGAYEQYF | TGCAGTGCCTCCAGAGGTCGAGGGGCCTACGAGCAGTACTTC
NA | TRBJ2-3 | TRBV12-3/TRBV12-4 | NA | CASSQRLVTDTQYF | TGTGCCAGCAGTCAGAGACTAGTGACAGATACGCAGTATTTT
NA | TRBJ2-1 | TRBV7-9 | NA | CASSPTRLDEQFF | TGTGCCAGCAGCCCCACACGGCTCGATGAGCAGTTCTTC
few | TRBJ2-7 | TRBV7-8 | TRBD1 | CASSRGQYEQYF | TGTGCCAGCAGCCGGGGACAGTACGAGCAGTACTTC